The present T cell receptor beta chain was sequenced within a study of blood T cell repertoires in COVID-19. The wider study: Donors in the United States, Italy and Spain gave samples during acute or convalescent COVID-19. The analysed material was cDNA or gDNA that came from T cells, B-cell-depleted T cells, or PBMCs.

As processed by the authors: Reference gene primer amplification yielded estimated nucleated cell counts. Sequenced by immunoSEQ multiplex PCR; TCRdb stores in-frame clones only, minus some. V and J calls and clone size follow that table, whereas D and trimming were derived from the DNA. The table has about 100,000 clones, just over 90% seen once. The germline gives CDR1 MNHEY, CDR2 SMNVEV (reference sequence). The germline V and J ends were trimmed by 6 bases and 1 base, with 9 bases remaining between them. The length of the CDR3 is 13 residues. V gene TRBV27 combines with J gene TRBJ1-1; the D gene is possibly TRBD1 (6 bases). The TCR comes from a man in his fifties with active COVID-19. Sequencing was carried out using peripheral blood. CDR3 coding DNA: TGTGCCAGCAGGGACAGTGCGAACACTGAAGCTTTCTTT. This codes for CASRDSANTEAFF.